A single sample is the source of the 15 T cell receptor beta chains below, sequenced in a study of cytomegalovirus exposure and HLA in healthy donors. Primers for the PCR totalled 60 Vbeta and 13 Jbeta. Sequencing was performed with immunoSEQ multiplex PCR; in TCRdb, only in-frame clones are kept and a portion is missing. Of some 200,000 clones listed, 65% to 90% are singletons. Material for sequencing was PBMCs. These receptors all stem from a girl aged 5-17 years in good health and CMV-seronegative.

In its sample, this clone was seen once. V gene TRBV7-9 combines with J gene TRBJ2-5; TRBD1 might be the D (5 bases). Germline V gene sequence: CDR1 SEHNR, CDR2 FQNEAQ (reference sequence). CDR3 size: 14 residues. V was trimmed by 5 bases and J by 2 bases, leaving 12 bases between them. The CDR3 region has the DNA TGTGCCAGCAGCCACAATCAGGGACAAGAGACCCAGTACTTC. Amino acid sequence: CASSHNQGQETQYF.

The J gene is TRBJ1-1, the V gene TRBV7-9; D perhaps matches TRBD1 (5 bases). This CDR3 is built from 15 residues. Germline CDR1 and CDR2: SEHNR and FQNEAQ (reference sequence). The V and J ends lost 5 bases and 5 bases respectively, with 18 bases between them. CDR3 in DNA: TGTGCCAGCAGCCTCCACGGGGGGGAAAAAACTGAAGCTTTCTTT. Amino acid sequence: CASSLHGGEKTEAFF.

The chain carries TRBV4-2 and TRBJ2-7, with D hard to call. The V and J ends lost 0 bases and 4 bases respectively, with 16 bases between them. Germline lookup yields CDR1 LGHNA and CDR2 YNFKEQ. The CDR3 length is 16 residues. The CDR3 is CASSQDMGDTEYEQYF. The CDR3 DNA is TGTGCCAGCAGCCAAGATATGGGCGATACCGAATACGAGCAGTACTTC.

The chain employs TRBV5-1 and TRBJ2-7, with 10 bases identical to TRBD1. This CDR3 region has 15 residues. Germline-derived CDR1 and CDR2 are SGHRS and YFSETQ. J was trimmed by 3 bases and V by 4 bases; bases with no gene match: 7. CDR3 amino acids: CASSPGTGDLYEQYF. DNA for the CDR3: TGCGCCAGCAGCCCGGGGACAGGGGACCTCTACGAGCAGTACTTC.

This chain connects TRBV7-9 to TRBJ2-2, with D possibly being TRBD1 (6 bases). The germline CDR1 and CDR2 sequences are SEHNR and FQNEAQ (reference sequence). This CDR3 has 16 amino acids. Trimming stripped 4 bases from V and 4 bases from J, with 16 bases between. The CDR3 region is CASSWPGHQSTGELFF. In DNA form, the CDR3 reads TGTGCCAGCAGCTGGCCGGGACACCAAAGCACCGGGGAGCTGTTTTTT.

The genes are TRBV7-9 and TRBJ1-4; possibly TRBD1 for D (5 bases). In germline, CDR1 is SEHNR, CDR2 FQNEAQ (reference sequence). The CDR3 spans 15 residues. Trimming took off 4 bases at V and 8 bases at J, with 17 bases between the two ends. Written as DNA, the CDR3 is TGTGCCAGCAGCTCCGGGGGGGTAGACCTAGAAAAACTGTTTTTT. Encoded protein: CASSSGGVDLEKLFF. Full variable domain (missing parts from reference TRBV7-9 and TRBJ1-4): DTGVSQNPRHKITKRGQNVTFRCDPISEHNRLYWYRQTLGQGPEFLTYFQNEAQLEKSRLLSDRFSAERPKGSFSTLEIQRTEQGDSAMYLCASSSGGVDLEKLFFGSGTQLSVL.

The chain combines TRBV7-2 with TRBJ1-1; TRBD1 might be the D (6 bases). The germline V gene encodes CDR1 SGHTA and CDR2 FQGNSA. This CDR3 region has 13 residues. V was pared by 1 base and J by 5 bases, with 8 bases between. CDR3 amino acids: CASSLVQGTEAFF. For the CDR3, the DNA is TGTGCCAGCAGCTTAGTACAGGGAACTGAAGCTTTCTTT. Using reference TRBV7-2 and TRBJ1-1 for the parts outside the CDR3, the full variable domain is GAGVSQSPSNKVTEKGKDVELRCDPISGHTALYWYRQSLGQGLEFLIYFQGNSAPDKSGLPSDRFSAERTGGSVSTLTIQRTQQEDSAVYLCASSLVQGTEAFFGQGTRLTVV.

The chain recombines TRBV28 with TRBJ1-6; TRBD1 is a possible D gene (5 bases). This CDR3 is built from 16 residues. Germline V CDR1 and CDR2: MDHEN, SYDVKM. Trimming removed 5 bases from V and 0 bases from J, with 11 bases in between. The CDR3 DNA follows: TGTGCCAGCAGTCCCCCGACAGTCTCCTATAATTCACCCCTCCACTTT. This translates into CASSPPTVSYNSPLHF.

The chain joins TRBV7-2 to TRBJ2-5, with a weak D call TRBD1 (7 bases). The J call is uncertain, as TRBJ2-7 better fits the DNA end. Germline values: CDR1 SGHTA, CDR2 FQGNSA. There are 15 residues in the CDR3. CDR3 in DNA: TGTGCCAGCAGCTTATCCGCGGGACAGTCCTACGAGCAGTACTTC. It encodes CASSLSAGQSYEQYF.

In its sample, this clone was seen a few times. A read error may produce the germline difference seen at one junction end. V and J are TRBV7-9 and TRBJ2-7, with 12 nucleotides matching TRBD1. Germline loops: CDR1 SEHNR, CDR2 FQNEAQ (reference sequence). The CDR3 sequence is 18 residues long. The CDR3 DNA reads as TGTTCCAGCAGCTCCATGCCGGGACAGGGGGCAAGGTCCTACGAGCAGTACTTC. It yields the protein CSSSSMPGQGARSYEQYF.

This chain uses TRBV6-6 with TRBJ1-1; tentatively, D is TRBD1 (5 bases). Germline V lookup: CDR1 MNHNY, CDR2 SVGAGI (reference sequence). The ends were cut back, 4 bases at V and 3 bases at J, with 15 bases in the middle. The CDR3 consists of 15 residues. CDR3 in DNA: TGTGCCAGCAGTTTAATAGGGGAAAGGGACACTGAAGCTTTCTTT. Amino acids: CASSLIGERDTEAFF.

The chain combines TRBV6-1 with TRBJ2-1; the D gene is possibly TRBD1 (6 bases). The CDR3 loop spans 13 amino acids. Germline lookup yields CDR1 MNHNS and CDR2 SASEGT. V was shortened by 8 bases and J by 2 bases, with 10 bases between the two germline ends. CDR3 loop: CASGGVAYNEQFF. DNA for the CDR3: TGTGCCAGCGGGGGCGTCGCCTACAATGAGCAGTTCTTC.

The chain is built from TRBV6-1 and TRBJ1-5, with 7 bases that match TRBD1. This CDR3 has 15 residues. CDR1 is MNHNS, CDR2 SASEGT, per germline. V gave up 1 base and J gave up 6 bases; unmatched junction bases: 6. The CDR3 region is CASSEDENRGQPQHF. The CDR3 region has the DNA TGTGCCAGCAGTGAAGACGAGAACAGGGGTCAGCCCCAGCATTTT.

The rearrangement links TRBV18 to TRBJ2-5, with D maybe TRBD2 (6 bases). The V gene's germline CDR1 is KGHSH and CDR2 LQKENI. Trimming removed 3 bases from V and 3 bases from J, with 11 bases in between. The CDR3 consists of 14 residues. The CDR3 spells CASSPTGGKETQYF. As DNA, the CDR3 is TGTGCCAGCTCACCCACAGGCGGGAAAGAGACCCAGTACTTC.

The CDR3 DNA is TGTGCCAGCAGGCCCGGGCGCAGGGGTCCAAATCAGCCCCAGCATTTT. Amino acid sequence: CASRPGRRGPNQPQHF. The genes are TRBV28 and TRBJ1-5; tentatively, D is TRBD1 (6 bases). Trimming left V 6 bases short and J 4 bases short, with 19 bases between. In germline, CDR1 is MDHEN, CDR2 SYDVKM. The CDR3 totals 16 residues.